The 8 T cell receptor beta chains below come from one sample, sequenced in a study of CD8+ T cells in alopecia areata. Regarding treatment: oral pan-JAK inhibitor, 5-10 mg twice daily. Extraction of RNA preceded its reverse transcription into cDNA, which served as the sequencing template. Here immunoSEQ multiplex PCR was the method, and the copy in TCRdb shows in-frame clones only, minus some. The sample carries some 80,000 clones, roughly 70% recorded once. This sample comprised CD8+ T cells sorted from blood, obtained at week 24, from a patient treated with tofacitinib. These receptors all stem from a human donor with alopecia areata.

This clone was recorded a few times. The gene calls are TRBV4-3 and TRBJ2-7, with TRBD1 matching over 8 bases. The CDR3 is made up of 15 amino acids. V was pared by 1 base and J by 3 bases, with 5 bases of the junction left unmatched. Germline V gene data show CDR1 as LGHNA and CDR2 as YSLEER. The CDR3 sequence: CASSQGRDRFYEQYF. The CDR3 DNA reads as TGCGCCAGCAGCCAAGGCAGGGACAGGTTCTACGAGCAGTACTTC.

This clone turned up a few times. CDR3 DNA: TGCGCCAGCAGCTTTAGGGGGCAGCGGGGTGATGAGCAGTTCTTC. Translated: CASSFRGQRGDEQFF. This chain connects TRBV5-1 to TRBJ2-1, with D tentatively TRBD1 or TRBD2 (7 bases each). The germline V and J ends were trimmed by 2 bases and 8 bases, with 17 bases remaining between them. Germline loops: CDR1 SGHRS, CDR2 YFSETQ. This CDR3 has 15 residues.

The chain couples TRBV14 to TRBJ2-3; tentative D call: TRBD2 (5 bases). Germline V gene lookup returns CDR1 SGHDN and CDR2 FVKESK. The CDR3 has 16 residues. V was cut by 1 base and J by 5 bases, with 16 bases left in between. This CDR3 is CASSQVERSRRDTQYF. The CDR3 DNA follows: TGTGCCAGCAGCCAAGTAGAGCGGTCAAGAAGAGATACGCAGTATTTT. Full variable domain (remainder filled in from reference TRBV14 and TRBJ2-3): EAGVTQFPSHSVIEKGQTVTLRCDPISGHDNLYWYRRVMGKEIKFLLHFVKESKQDESGMPNNRFLAERTGGTYSTLKVQPAELEDSGVYFCASSQVERSRRDTQYFGPGTRLTVL.

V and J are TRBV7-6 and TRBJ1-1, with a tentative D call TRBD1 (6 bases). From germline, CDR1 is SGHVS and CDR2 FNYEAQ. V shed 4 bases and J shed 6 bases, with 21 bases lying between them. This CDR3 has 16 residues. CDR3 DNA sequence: TGTGCCAGCAGCTCACAGTTTCCAGAACAGGGCCCTGAAGCTTTCTTT. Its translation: CASSSQFPEQGPEAFF.

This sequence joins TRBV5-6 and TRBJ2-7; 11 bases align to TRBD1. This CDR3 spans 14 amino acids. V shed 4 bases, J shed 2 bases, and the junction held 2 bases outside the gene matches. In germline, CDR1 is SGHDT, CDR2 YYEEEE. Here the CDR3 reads CASSPGQGAYEQYF. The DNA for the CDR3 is TGTGCCAGCAGCCCGGGACAGGGGGCCTACGAGCAGTACTTC. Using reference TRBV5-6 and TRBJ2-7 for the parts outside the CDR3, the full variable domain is DAGVTQSPTHLIKTRGQQVTLRCSPKSGHDTVSWYQQALGQGPQFIFQYYEEEERQRGNFPDRFSGHQFPNYSSELNVNALLLGDSALYLCASSPGQGAYEQYFGPGTRLTVT.

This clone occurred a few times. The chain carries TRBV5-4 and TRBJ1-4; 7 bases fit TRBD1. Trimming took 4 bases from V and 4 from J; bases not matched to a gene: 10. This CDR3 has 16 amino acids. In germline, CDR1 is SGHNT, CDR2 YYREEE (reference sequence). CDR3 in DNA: TGTGCCAGCAGCGATAACAACGGACAGGTTAATGAAAAACTGTTTTTT. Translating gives CASSDNNGQVNEKLFF.

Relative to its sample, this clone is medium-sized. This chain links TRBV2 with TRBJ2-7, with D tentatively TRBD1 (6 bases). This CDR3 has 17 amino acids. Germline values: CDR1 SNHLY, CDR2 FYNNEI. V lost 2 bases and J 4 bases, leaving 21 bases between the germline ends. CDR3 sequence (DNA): TGTGCCAGCAGTGAATTTTCGGCTCCCGGGACAACGTACGAGCAGTACTTC. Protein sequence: CASSEFSAPGTTYEQYF. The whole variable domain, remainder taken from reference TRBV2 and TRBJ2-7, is EPEVTQTPSHQVTQMGQEVILRCVPISNHLYFYWYRQILGQKVEFLVSFYNNEISEKSEIFDDQFSVERPDGSNFTLKIRSTKLEDSAMYFCASSEFSAPGTTYEQYFGPGTRLTVT.

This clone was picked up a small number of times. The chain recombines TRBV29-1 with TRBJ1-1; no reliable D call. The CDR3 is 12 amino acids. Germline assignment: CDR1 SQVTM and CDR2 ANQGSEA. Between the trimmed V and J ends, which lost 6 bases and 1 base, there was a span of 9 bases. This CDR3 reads CSVTSPNTEAFF. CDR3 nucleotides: TGCAGCGTAACAAGTCCGAACACTGAAGCTTTCTTT.